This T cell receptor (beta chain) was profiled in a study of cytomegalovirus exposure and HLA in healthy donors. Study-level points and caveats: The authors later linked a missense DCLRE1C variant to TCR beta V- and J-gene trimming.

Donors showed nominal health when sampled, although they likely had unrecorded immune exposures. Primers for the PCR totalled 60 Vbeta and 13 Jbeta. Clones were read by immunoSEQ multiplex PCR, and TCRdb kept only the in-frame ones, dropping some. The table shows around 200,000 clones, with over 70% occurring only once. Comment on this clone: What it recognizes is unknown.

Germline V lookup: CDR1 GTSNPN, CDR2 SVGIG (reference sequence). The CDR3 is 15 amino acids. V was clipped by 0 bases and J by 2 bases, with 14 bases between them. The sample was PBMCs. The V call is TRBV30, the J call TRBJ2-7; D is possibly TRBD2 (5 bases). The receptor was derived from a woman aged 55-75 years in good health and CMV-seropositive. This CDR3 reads CAWSVPGLGAYEQYF. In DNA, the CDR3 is TGTGCCTGGAGTGTACCGGGATTAGGAGCCTACGAGCAGTACTTC.